These 22 T cell receptor beta chains were all obtained from the same sample, sequenced in a study of CD8 T cells in Susac syndrome. When the RNA was reverse transcribed, random hexamers were used with an input of roughly 0.5 to 1 ug. Each CDR3 protein is one row after TCRdb ran MiXCR on the immunoSEQ multiplex PCR reads. The table lists about 160,000 distinct CDR3 sequences, roughly 95% of them singletons, with just over 0.13% in the top ten. Sequencing was performed on CD4+ T cells from PBMCs. The receptors derive from a human donor in good health.

The chain links TRBV20-1 to TRBJ2-1; D is ambiguous. The CDR3 sequence is 13 residues long. Germline assignment: CDR1 DFQATT and CDR2 SNEGSKA (reference sequence). Trimming took 2 bases from V and 6 from J, leaving 11 bases between them. CDR3 coding DNA: TGCAGTGCTAGATATCGCTGGGGCAATGAGCAGTTCTTC. Its translation is CSARYRWGNEQFF.

This clonotype appeared a single time. This chain connects TRBV11-1 to TRBJ1-1; maybe TRBD1 (5 bases). Trimming left V 0 bases short and J 4 bases short, with 6 bases between. Germline lookup yields CDR1 SGHAT and CDR2 FQDESV (reference sequence). The CDR3 consists of 13 residues. CDR3 protein: CASSLAQATEAFF. CDR3 sequence (DNA): TGTGCCAGCAGCTTAGCACAGGCCACTGAAGCTTTCTTT.

The chain uses TRBV5-1 and TRBJ2-1; maybe TRBD2 (5 bases). The CDR3 length is 14 residues. V lost 4 bases to trimming and J lost 1 base, with 9 bases between them. Germline CDR1 is SGHRS and CDR2 is YFSETQ. This CDR3 is CASSLDLSYNEQFF. The DNA for the CDR3 is TGCGCCAGCAGCCTGGACTTGTCCTACAATGAGCAGTTCTTC.

The chain carries TRBV3-1 and TRBJ1-2; D uncertain. Per the germline V gene, CDR1 is LGHDT and CDR2 is YNNKEL (reference sequence). V lost 7 bases, J lost 4 bases, and 10 bases lay in between. The CDR3 sequence is 12 residues long. The CDR3 loop reads CASKGTTYGYTF. The DNA for the CDR3 is TGTGCCAGCAAAGGCACTACCTATGGCTACACCTTC.

The chain couples TRBV5-1 to TRBJ1-5, with D possibly matching TRBD1 (5 bases). Germline V gene sequence: CDR1 SGHRS, CDR2 YFSETQ. The V gene lost 3 bases and the J gene lost 8 bases, with 18 bases spanning the gap. The CDR3 contains 15 residues. Written as DNA, the CDR3 is TGCGCCAGCAGCTCCGGGACGGGCCTCGGGGAGCCCCAGCATTTT. Protein sequence: CASSSGTGLGEPQHF.

V and J are TRBV23-1 and TRBJ1-4; TRBD1 agrees at 12 bases. TRBV23-1 has ORF status, its function being uncertain. Trimming cost V 3 bases and J 8 bases; bases outside gene matches: 16. The CDR3 contains 19 residues. The CDR3 region has the DNA TGCGCCAGCAGTCACAATCCGGGACAGGGGGCCAAGGGCGAGGAAAAACTGTTTTTT. Residues: CASSHNPGQGAKGEEKLFF.

The gene calls are TRBV3-1 and TRBJ2-1; the match to TRBD2 covers 12 bases. This CDR3 is 15 amino acids long. V was pared by 4 bases and J by 4 bases, with 2 bases of the junction left unmatched. Looked up from germline, CDR1 is LGHDT and CDR2 is YNNKEL (reference sequence). CDR3 DNA: TGTGCCAGCAGCCCTAGCGGGGGGGAATACAATGAGCAGTTCTTC. It is translated as CASSPSGGEYNEQFF.

The V call is TRBV27, the J call TRBJ1-2, with 7 bases lining up with TRBD1. J was trimmed by 1 base and V by 6 bases; bases with no gene match: 11. In germline, CDR1 is MNHEY, CDR2 SMNVEV (reference sequence). The CDR3 covers 16 residues. The CDR3 coding sequence is TGTGCCAGCAGAGTAAGGGGGCAGGGTTATAACTATGGCTACACCTTC. It translates to CASRVRGQGYNYGYTF.

This chain connects TRBV19 to TRBJ2-7, with 7 positions matching TRBD1. The CDR3 contains 15 residues. V lost 2 bases and J lost 2; bases outside the gene matches: 6. Germline V gene sequence: CDR1 LNHDA, CDR2 SQIVND (reference sequence). Written as DNA, the CDR3 is TGTGCCAGTAGTATAAGGACAGGTCCAGCCTACGAGCAGTACTTC. It yields the protein CASSIRTGPAYEQYF.

This chain joins TRBV7-9 and TRBJ2-1; 7 bases agree with TRBD1. The V segment lost 1 base and the J segment 6 bases; nucleotides outside the gene matches: 9. Per the germline V gene, CDR1 is SEHNR and CDR2 is FQNEAQ (reference sequence). The length of the CDR3 is 16 residues. In DNA form, the CDR3 reads TGTGCCAGCAGCTTAGGGCTGGCAGGGGGAGTCAATGAGCAGTTCTTC. Amino acid sequence: CASSLGLAGGVNEQFF.

The chain is built from TRBV18 and TRBJ1-2, with a tentative D call TRBD1 (5 bases). Germline lookup yields CDR1 KGHSH and CDR2 LQKENI. Trimming took off 2 bases at V and 6 bases at J, with 10 bases between the two ends. The CDR3 covers 13 residues. The CDR3 nucleotides are TGTGCCAGCTCACCAGCAGGGTCCCATGGCTACACCTTC. Its translation is CASSPAGSHGYTF.

This clonotype was recorded only once. The genes are TRBV5-1 and TRBJ1-4, with D perhaps matching TRBD1 (5 bases). The CDR3 runs 14 residues. Germline-derived CDR1 and CDR2 are SGHRS and YFSETQ. V was cut by 4 bases and J by 2 bases, with 9 bases left in between. CDR3 sequence reads: CASSIDSTNEKLFF. CDR3 sequence (DNA): TGCGCCAGCAGCATCGACAGTACTAATGAAAAACTGTTTTTT. Together with reference TRBV5-1 and TRBJ1-4, the CDR3 gives the full variable domain: KAGVTQTPRYLIKTRGQQVTLSCSPISGHRSVSWYQQTPGQGLQFLFEYFSETQRNKGNFPGRFSGRQFSNSRSEMNVSTLELGDSALYLCASSIDSTNEKLFFGSGTQLSVL.

This sequence joins TRBV2 and TRBJ1-2, with 9 bases identical to TRBD1. V was clipped by 4 bases and J by 4 bases; unmatched bases: 7. Germline assignment: CDR1 SNHLY and CDR2 FYNNEI. This CDR3 has 15 amino acids. The DNA for the CDR3 is TGTGCCAGCAGTGTTCGGGACAGGGCCTTCTATGGCTACACCTTC. This encodes CASSVRDRAFYGYTF.

The V call is TRBV25-1, the J call TRBJ2-1; TRBD2 matches at 7 bases. Germline-derived CDR1 and CDR2 are MGHDK and SYGVNS. CDR3 size: 16 residues. With 3 bases clipped from V and 12 bases from J, the junction kept 17 bases outside the gene matches. Written as DNA, the CDR3 is TGTGCCAGCAGTGACCCCATCTGGCGGGGGATTGAACGGCAGTTCTTC. Its translation is CASSDPIWRGIERQFF.

CDR3: CASSYSRQDPQWRETQYF. CDR3 sequence (DNA): TGTGCCAGCAGTTACTCGAGACAGGACCCCCAGTGGAGAGAGACCCAGTACTTC. The rearrangement uses TRBV6-2 or TRBV6-3 and TRBJ2-5, with D tentatively TRBD1 (6 bases). Germline V lookup: CDR1 MNHEY, CDR2 SVGEGT. Trimming removed 0 bases from V and 4 bases from J, with 21 bases in between. This CDR3 is 18 amino acids long.

V usage is TRBV30 and J usage is TRBJ1-1, with D perhaps matching TRBD1 (5 bases). Between the trimmed V and J ends, which lost 5 bases and 1 base, there was a span of 5 bases. Germline CDR1 and CDR2: GTSNPN and SVGIG (reference sequence). There are 11 residues in the CDR3. CDR3 coding DNA: TGTGCCTGGGGACAGAACACTGAAGCTTTCTTT. This codes for CAWGQNTEAFF.

The chain uses TRBV3-1 and TRBJ2-4; D is perhaps TRBD2 (5 bases). Germline lookup yields CDR1 LGHDT and CDR2 YNNKEL (reference sequence). This CDR3 comprises 12 residues. V was shortened by 8 bases and J by 7 bases, with 12 bases between the two germline ends. CDR3 region: CASGAGLNIQYF. CDR3 coding DNA: TGTGCCAGCGGTGCGGGTCTGAACATTCAGTACTTC.

The V gene is TRBV12-3 or TRBV12-4, the J gene TRBJ2-3, with a weak D call TRBD2 (6 bases). This CDR3 comprises 15 residues. Trimming removed 11 bases from V and 2 bases from J, with 20 bases in between. In DNA form, the CDR3 reads TGTGCCTCCGGCGAGGGACTCCCGTTCACAGATACGCAGTATTTT. Its protein product is CASGEGLPFTDTQYF.

V gene TRBV9 combines with J gene TRBJ1-2; a possible D gene is TRBD1 (5 bases). This CDR3 contains 12 residues. Trimming removed 2 bases at V and 7 bases at J, with 9 bases between. CDR1 is SGDLS, CDR2 YYNGEE, per germline. CDR3 amino acids: CASSVRQGGYTF. The CDR3 coding sequence is TGTGCCAGCAGCGTCAGGCAGGGTGGCTACACCTTC. Drawing the rest from reference TRBV9 and TRBJ1-2, the complete variable domain is DSGVTQTPKHLITATGQRVTLRCSPRSGDLSVYWYQQSLDQGLQFLIQYYNGEERAKGNILERFSAQQFPDLHSELNLSSLELGDSALYFCASSVRQGGYTFGSGTRLTVV.

This chain connects TRBV12-5 to TRBJ1-1; no clear D gene. The germline V gene encodes CDR1 LGHNT and CDR2 FRNRAP. CDR3 length equals 19 residues. Trimming shortened V by 0 bases and J by 3 bases, and 23 bases separated the two germline ends. The CDR3 is CASGLVLSDRRPRDTEAFF. CDR3 in DNA: TGTGCTAGTGGTTTGGTACTGTCAGACCGCCGACCAAGGGACACTGAAGCTTTCTTT.

The rearrangement links TRBV5-1 to TRBJ2-2; D ambiguous. This CDR3 spans 13 amino acids. CDR1 SGHRS and CDR2 YFSETQ come from the germline V gene. Trimming removed 2 bases from V and 0 bases from J, with 2 bases in between. DNA for the CDR3: TGCGCCAGCAGCTTCCCGAACACCGGGGAGCTGTTTTTT. The encoded protein is CASSFPNTGELFF.

This chain links TRBV5-1 with TRBJ2-3, with D uncertain. Germline V gene lookup returns CDR1 SGHRS and CDR2 YFSETQ. Trimming left V 4 bases short and J 0 bases short, with 9 bases between. The CDR3 length is 14 residues. In DNA, the CDR3 is TGCGCCAGCAGCCCCCCCGATAGCACAGATACGCAGTATTTT. Its protein product is CASSPPDSTDTQYF.